This T cell receptor (beta chain) appears in the sequencing data of a study of radiation and T cells in renal cell carcinoma. About the study: Nephrectomy followed 15 Gy stereotactic body radiation by 4 weeks. Broader study findings: Top tumor clonotypes rose in blood 2 weeks post-radiation, then contracted. No pretreatment tumor biopsies were available for baseline clonotypes.

Stated time point: baseline pretreatment blood. Sample treatment: 15 Gy SBRT to primary tumor, nephrectomy 4 weeks later. After SBRT, blood was collected at 2 and 4 weeks, plus baseline. Clones were read by immunoSEQ multiplex PCR, and TCRdb kept only the in-frame ones, dropping some. The repertoire includes 150,000 or so clones, about 88% of them detected once, and roughly 4% sits in the top ten. In regard to this clone: Its specificity is unknown.

The TCR originated in a woman in her seventies with renal cell carcinoma. Sample: blood, taken from a patient whose treatment included radiotherapy and nephrectomy.

The CDR3 reads CSVRTSGTDTQYF. CDR3 DNA sequence: TGCAGCGTCCGGACTAGCGGCACAGATACGCAGTATTTT. The V and J genes are TRBV29-1 and TRBJ2-3, with 9 bases fitting TRBD2. Germline V gene lookup returns CDR1 SQVTM and CDR2 ANQGSEA. CDR3 length: 13 residues. V shed 6 bases, J shed 1 base, and the junction held 2 bases outside the gene matches.